This T cell receptor beta chain was profiled in a study of molecular identifiers for immune sequencing clone quantification. On the study more broadly: Replicate experiments divided RNA from around 20,000 or 100,000 naive CD8 cells into five parts and sequenced four. Findings and limits, study-wide: Investigators reportedly could detect spiked Jurkat TCR RNA from one cell among about a million naive cells. The study found clones above 20 RNA copies held over 99% of effector molecules and under 1% in naive cells.

Using its own MiXCR run on the PCR reads, TCRdb lists one record per CDR3 protein. Of more than 450,000 distinct CDR3 sequences listed, 20% to 25% are singletons. This clonotype has just a few counts. Its antigen is unknown. Sorting isolated naive CD8 T cells as CD8+CD4-CCR7+CD45RA+ events. This receptor was identified in a human donor in good health. Some libraries in this study had Jurkat cell RNA spiked in. What was sequenced was naive CD8+ T cells from blood, with Jurkat cell RNA spiked in. Sample subset: FACS-sorted CD8+CD4-CCR7+CD45RA+ naive T cells.

CDR3 sequence reads: CASSSQADTQYF. The CDR3 DNA reads TGTGCCAGCAGCTCCCAAGCAGATACGCAGTATTTT. V gene TRBV7-9 combines with J gene TRBJ2-3; no clear D. Germline CDR1 SEHNR, CDR2 FQNEAQ (reference sequence). Between the trimmed V and J ends, which lost 4 bases and 4 bases, there was a span of 6 bases. CDR3 length: 12 residues.